This TCR beta chain appears in the sequencing data of a study of shared clonotypes between healthy human individuals. General study results and limits: The rarefaction results pointed to incomplete sorted-subset sequencing despite large depth. Naive CD4 clonotypes overlapped across a handful of donors at about 5%.

The input for sorted-subset replicate PCRs was 200 to 250 ng DNA, tens of thousands of T cell genomes. Assay: immunoSEQ multiplex PCR; the TCRdb copy retains only in-frame clones and omits some. The sample lists 2,500,000 or so clones, 90% to 95% occurring once. In regard to this clone: Its specificity is not known.

With V trimmed by 6 bases and J by 7 bases, 8 bases remained unmatched. Germline CDR1 and CDR2: MDHEN and SYDVKM. This CDR3 region has 14 residues. This TCR derives from a man aged 18 to 30 in good health. Some clones in this sample may be carry-over from other donors' samples. V gene TRBV28 combines with J gene TRBJ1-4; 7 bases are a match to TRBD1. The material sequenced was naive CD4+ T cells from PBMCs. Subset indicated: CD45RA+ positively selected. CDR3: CASRHGTGVEKLFF. The CDR3 DNA is TGTGCCAGCAGGCACGGCACAGGGGTTGAAAAACTGTTTTTT.